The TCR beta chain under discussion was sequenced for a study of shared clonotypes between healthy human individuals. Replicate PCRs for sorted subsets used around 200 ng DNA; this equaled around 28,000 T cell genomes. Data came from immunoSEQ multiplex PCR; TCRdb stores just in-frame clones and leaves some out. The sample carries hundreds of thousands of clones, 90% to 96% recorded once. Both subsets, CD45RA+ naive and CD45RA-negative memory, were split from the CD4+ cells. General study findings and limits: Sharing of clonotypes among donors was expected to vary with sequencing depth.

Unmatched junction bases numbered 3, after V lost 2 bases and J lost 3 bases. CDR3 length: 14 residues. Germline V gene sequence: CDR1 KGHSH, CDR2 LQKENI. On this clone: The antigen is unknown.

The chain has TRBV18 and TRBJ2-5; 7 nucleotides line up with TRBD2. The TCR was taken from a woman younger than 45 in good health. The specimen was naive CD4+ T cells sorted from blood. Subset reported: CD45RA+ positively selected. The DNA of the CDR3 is TGTGCCAGCTCACCATTGGGGAGGGAAGAGACCCAGTACTTC. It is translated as CASSPLGREETQYF.